This entry lists 20 T cell receptor beta chains sequenced from one sample in a study of lymphopenia after photon versus proton radiotherapy. The data were produced by immunoSEQ multiplex PCR, yet TCRdb's version contains in-frame clones alone and is incomplete. The table includes 25,000 to 30,000 clones, more than 70% detected once. Specimen: peripheral blood, collected from a patient treated with photon-based radiotherapy. These receptors were obtained from a man aged 30 to 45 with gastric cancer.

This clone was found once. The DNA is left out, because the CDR3 cannot be placed on it with certainty; the CDR3 is given as TCRdb lists it. This chain links TRBV21-1 with TRBJ2-5; the table assigns TRBD2, which was not confirmed against the DNA. TRBV21-1 is listed as a pseudogene. Termini included, the CDR3 measures 11 amino acids. CDR3 sequence reads: CVGEGTYEQYF.

This clone was seen once. This chain uses TRBV5-8 with TRBJ1-1; D is ambiguous. From germline, CDR1 is SGHTS and CDR2 YDEGEE. There are 14 residues in the CDR3. Trimming left V 0 bases short and J 5 bases short, with 11 bases between. CDR3 in DNA: TGTGCCAGCAGCTTGGAGTACGGGTTGACTGAAGCTTTCTTT. This encodes CASSLEYGLTEAFF.

The chain couples TRBV6-4 to TRBJ2-1; TRBD2 might be the D (6 bases). Germline loops: CDR1 MRHNA, CDR2 SNTAGT. The CDR3 contains 12 residues. V dropped 8 bases and J dropped 6 bases, with 11 bases sitting between them. The CDR3 protein is CASSGDSNEQFF. CDR3 nucleotide sequence: TGTGCCAGCTCCGGGGACTCCAATGAGCAGTTCTTC.

V and J are TRBV18 and TRBJ2-7, with D possibly being TRBD2 (5 bases). Germline V gene data show CDR1 as KGHSH and CDR2 as LQKENI. V gave up 1 base and J gave up 6 bases, with 19 bases separating them. The CDR3 is 16 residues long. In nucleotides, the CDR3 is TGTGCCAGCTCACCACTTGGCCACGAGGGCCTTGGCGAGCAGTACTTC. Protein: CASSPLGHEGLGEQYF.

The chain couples TRBV5-5 to TRBJ1-2, with a tentative D call TRBD1 (6 bases). Germline V CDR1 and CDR2: SGHKS, YYEKEE (reference sequence). This CDR3 is built from 14 residues. V gave up 1 base and J gave up 6 bases, with 13 bases separating them. DNA of the CDR3: TGTGCCAGCAGCTTGTTAGGGGGAAGGGATGGCTACACCTTC. Residues: CASSLLGGRDGYTF.

The rearrangement joins TRBV28 to TRBJ1-5; 8 nucleotides match TRBD1. Looked up from germline, CDR1 is MDHEN and CDR2 is SYDVKM. The CDR3 totals 14 residues. J lost 6 bases, V lost 5 bases, and 6 bases had no gene match. The CDR3 nucleotides are TGTGCCAGCAGTGCCCCAGGGGGCGTTCAGCCCCAGCATTTT. Protein sequence: CASSAPGGVQPQHF.

V and J are TRBV19 and TRBJ1-4; 8 bases align to TRBD1. This CDR3 has 16 amino acids. Germline values: CDR1 LNHDA, CDR2 SQIVND (reference sequence). With 3 bases clipped from V and 3 bases from J, the junction kept 6 bases outside the gene matches. CDR3 region: CASSIQQGASNEKLFF. Here the CDR3 DNA reads TGTGCCAGTAGTATTCAGCAGGGGGCCTCTAATGAAAAACTGTTTTTT.

The rearrangement joins TRBV19 to TRBJ1-3; TRBD1 matches 9 bases. There are 16 residues in the CDR3. Germline V CDR1 and CDR2: LNHDA, SQIVND (reference sequence). V trimming: 8 bases; J trimming: 0 bases; junction bases outside the gene matches: 8. The CDR3 region is CASYKGQGSSGNTIYF. CDR3 in DNA: TGTGCCAGTTATAAAGGACAGGGGAGCTCTGGAAACACCATATATTTT.

The CDR3 region is CAISDRSTDTQYF. For the CDR3, the DNA is TGTGCCATCAGTGACAGAAGCACAGATACGCAGTATTTT. This rearrangement joins TRBV10-3 to TRBJ2-3, with D unclear. V was trimmed by 3 bases and J by 0 bases, leaving 4 bases between them. Germline loops: CDR1 ENHRY, CDR2 SYGVKD. The CDR3 is made up of 13 amino acids.

The V gene is TRBV7-3, the J gene TRBJ2-2; D uncertain. Germline V lookup: CDR1 SGHTA, CDR2 FQGTGA. The CDR3 extends over 14 amino acids. V was shortened by 1 base and J by 4 bases, with 7 bases between the two germline ends. In DNA, the CDR3 is TGTGCCAGCAGCTTAAGTCTTCTCACCGGGGAGCTGTTTTTT. Residues: CASSLSLLTGELFF.

This chain joins TRBV7-2 and TRBJ2-7, with 13 bases fitting TRBD2. The CDR3 spans 15 residues. CDR1 SGHTA and CDR2 FQGNSA come from the germline V gene. The V gene end was trimmed by 5 bases and the J gene end by 3 bases; junction bases not matched to a gene: 4. CDR3 coding DNA: TGTGCCAGCAGCCAACTAGCGGGGGGGCACTACGAGCAGTACTTC. It codes for CASSQLAGGHYEQYF.

The V and J genes are TRBV6-6 and TRBJ2-5; D perhaps matches TRBD1 (5 bases). CDR3 length equals 15 residues. Trimming removed 0 bases from V and 5 bases from J, with 13 bases in between. Germline V gene data show CDR1 as MNHNY and CDR2 as SVGAGI (reference sequence). Here the CDR3 DNA reads TGTGCCAGCAGTTACTCTGGGCACTCAGGGGAGACCCAGTACTTC. Amino acid sequence: CASSYSGHSGETQYF.

This chain joins TRBV6-5 and TRBJ1-2, with a weak D call TRBD1 (5 bases). The CDR3 sequence is 16 residues long. Germline V gene sequence: CDR1 MNHEY, CDR2 SVGAGI. V gave up 2 bases and J gave up 1 base, with 14 bases separating them. In DNA, the CDR3 is TGTGCCAGCAGTTACCGCTCGACAGCGGGTAACTATGGCTACACCTTC. Residues: CASSYRSTAGNYGYTF.

The chain carries TRBV7-3 and TRBJ2-3, with D possibly being TRBD2 (6 bases). The CDR3 sequence is 13 residues long. Trimming left V 5 bases short and J 2 bases short, with 8 bases between. The germline gives CDR1 SGHTA, CDR2 FQGTGA. The CDR3 reads CASSKDYTDTQYF. The CDR3 DNA reads as TGTGCCAGCAGCAAGGACTACACAGATACGCAGTATTTT.

This chain connects TRBV15 to TRBJ1-1; D unresolved. The V and J ends lost 3 bases and 2 bases respectively, with 10 bases between them. The CDR3 sequence is 14 residues long. Per germline, CDR1 LNHNV and CDR2 YYDKDF (reference sequence). CDR3 nucleotides: TGTGCCACCAGCAGTGAGGGAGGTAACACTGAAGCTTTCTTT. Translating it yields CATSSEGGNTEAFF.

This chain connects TRBV6-5 to TRBJ2-7; 8 nucleotides line up with TRBD2. This CDR3 region has 15 residues. Germline CDR1 is MNHEY and CDR2 is SVGAGI. Trimming took 5 bases from V and 0 from J; bases not matched to a gene: 6. The DNA of the CDR3 is TGTGCCAGCAGTACGGGGGGGAGAGCCTCCTACGAGCAGTACTTC. Its translation: CASSTGGRASYEQYF.

This chain connects TRBV10-2 to TRBJ2-7; D unresolved. Germline CDR1 is WSHSY and CDR2 is SAAADI. V lost 0 bases to trimming and J lost 5 bases, with 2 bases between them. This CDR3 comprises 11 residues. The chain's CDR3 is CASSESNEQYF. CDR3 bases: TGCGCCAGCAGTGAGTCCAACGAGCAGTACTTC.

The V and J genes are TRBV7-6 and TRBJ1-2, with 9 bases that match TRBD1. V lost 4 bases to trimming and J lost 1 base; unmatched junction nucleotides: 19. The CDR3 consists of 20 residues. Per the germline V gene, CDR1 is SGHVS and CDR2 is FNYEAQ. The CDR3 bases are TGTGCCAGCAGCTCACGAATAGCTCCCGGGACAGGGAATTATAACTATGGCTACACCTTC. The encoded protein is CASSSRIAPGTGNYNYGYTF.

CDR3 sequence: CASSPQREGGTDTQYF. CDR3 DNA: TGTGCCAGCAGTCCTCAGCGGGAGGGGGGTACAGATACGCAGTATTTT. The chain carries TRBV27 and TRBJ2-3; 10 nucleotides align to TRBD2. In germline, CDR1 is MNHEY, CDR2 SMNVEV (reference sequence). CDR3 length equals 16 residues. With V trimmed by 5 bases and J by 3 bases, 8 bases remained unmatched.

The genes are TRBV18 and TRBJ2-3, with D unresolved. There are 14 residues in the CDR3. Germline lookup yields CDR1 KGHSH and CDR2 LQKENI. V lost 3 bases and J lost 1, with 8 bases in between. As DNA, the CDR3 is TGTGCCAGCTCACCTTCTTTGGGCACAGATACGCAGTATTTT. It translates to CASSPSLGTDTQYF.